This entry describes one TCR beta chain. A read error may produce the germline difference seen at one junction end. The CDR3 is made up of 13 amino acids. Germline lookup yields CDR1 DFQATT and CDR2 SNEGSKA (reference sequence). This specimen belongs to a study of tumor and adjacent non-tumor tissue in lung cancer. A modified ARM-PCR protocol with three rounds of nested PCR amplified TCRbeta. From the multiplex PCR reads, TCRdb called clonotypes with MiXCR, one entry per CDR3 protein. The sample lists 89,000 or so distinct CDR3 sequences, 61% occurring once. No cell sorting was done before RNA was extracted from the tissue.

This TCR derives from a man in his sixties or seventies with non-small cell lung cancer. This chain links TRBV20-1 with TRBJ2-7; 7 nucleotides line up with TRBD2. Sequencing was carried out using lung tumor tissue. This CDR3 is CSASGGSSYGQYF. The CDR3, as DNA: TGCAGTGCTAGCGGGGGGAGCTCCTACGGGCAGTACTTC.